The next 18 T cell receptor beta chains were all read from a single sample in a study of T cell responses to AZD1222 COVID-19 vaccine. Generated by immunoSEQ multiplex PCR, the TCRdb table keeps only in-frame clones and is missing some. In the table there are roughly 120,000 clones, more than 75% of which are singletons. Sequenced here: peripheral blood, sampled on day 0 of AZD1222 vaccination. The receptors come from an adult in good health.

The chain joins TRBV5-1 to TRBJ2-5; 9 bases align to TRBD2. The CDR3 is made up of 16 amino acids. Germline V gene lookup returns CDR1 SGHRS and CDR2 YFSETQ. The V segment lost 0 bases and the J segment 1 base; nucleotides outside the gene matches: 4. This chain's CDR3 is CASSLETSGSQETQYF. Written as DNA, the CDR3 is TGCGCCAGCAGCTTGGAGACTAGCGGTAGCCAAGAGACCCAGTACTTC.

The CDR3 sequence is CSVDRGRAVTGELFF. The CDR3 DNA is TGCAGCGTTGATCGCGGGAGGGCGGTGACCGGGGAGCTGTTTTTT. The rearrangement links TRBV29-1 to TRBJ2-2, with 9 bases matching TRBD2. This CDR3 is built from 15 residues. J gave up 5 bases and V 3 bases, and 7 bases lay outside the gene matches. The germline gives CDR1 SQVTM, CDR2 ANQGSEA.

The CDR3 loop is CASSQGGSNTGELFF. The DNA for the CDR3 is TGTGCCAGCAGCCAAGGGGGCAGTAACACCGGGGAGCTGTTTTTT. The chain is built from TRBV3-1 (or the pseudogene TRBV3-2) and TRBJ2-2; weak D call: TRBD1 (5 bases). In germline, CDR1 is LGHDT, CDR2 YNNKEL (reference sequence). V lost 1 base and J 2 bases, leaving 8 bases between the germline ends. The CDR3 runs 15 residues.

V gene TRBV25-1 combines with J gene TRBJ1-2, with D perhaps TRBD1 (5 bases). This CDR3 contains 13 residues. Germline CDR1 MGHDK, CDR2 SYGVNS. V lost 1 base to trimming and J lost 8 bases, with 11 bases between them. CDR3 DNA sequence: TGTGCCAGCAGTGAATGGGGGAAGAGCGGCTACACCTTC. Protein sequence: CASSEWGKSGYTF.

The rearrangement joins TRBV6-5 to TRBJ2-7; no clear D gene. The V end lost 4 bases, the J end lost 4 bases, and 8 bases lay between the germline ends. Germline values: CDR1 MNHEY, CDR2 SVGAGI. The length of the CDR3 is 12 residues. Written as DNA, the CDR3 is TGTGCCAGCAGTTCCCTGAAGTACGAGCAGTACTTC. It translates to CASSSLKYEQYF.

The genes are TRBV6-5 and TRBJ2-5; TRBD2 agrees at 11 bases. V shed 6 bases, J shed 7 bases, and the junction held 10 bases outside the gene matches. This CDR3 is built from 15 residues. Per the germline V gene, CDR1 is MNHEY and CDR2 is SVGAGI. CDR3 loop: CASSTGLAVSGTQYF. The CDR3 coding sequence is TGTGCCAGCAGCACGGGACTAGCGGTATCGGGGACCCAGTACTTC.

V and J are TRBV6-5 and TRBJ2-7; 9 nucleotides line up with TRBD1. In germline, CDR1 is MNHEY, CDR2 SVGAGI. The CDR3 is 14 residues long. V was clipped by 8 bases and J by 6 bases; unmatched bases: 11. CDR3 residues: CASSRDRVISEQYF. The CDR3 DNA sequence: TGTGCCAGCTCCCGGGACAGGGTTATCTCCGAGCAGTACTTC.

This rearrangement joins TRBV4-2 to TRBJ2-5, with a weak D call TRBD1 (6 bases). This CDR3 comprises 16 residues. Germline V gene lookup returns CDR1 LGHNA and CDR2 YNFKEQ. V was pared by 1 base and J by 0 bases, with 12 bases between. The CDR3 sequence is CASSQVGEGDQETQYF. CDR3 nucleotides: TGTGCCAGCAGCCAAGTTGGAGAGGGGGACCAAGAGACCCAGTACTTC.

The CDR3 DNA follows: TGTGCCAGCAGCCTTGGCGGGAGGTACTTC. This gives the protein CASSLGGRYF. The chain joins TRBV14 to TRBJ2-7, with 7 nucleotides matching TRBD2. CDR3 length equals 10 residues. The junction had 3 bases not matched to a gene; V was cut back by 4 bases and J by 12 bases. The germline gives CDR1 SGHDN, CDR2 FVKESK.

V and J are TRBV2 and TRBJ2-1; TRBD2 matches 7 bases. This CDR3 region has 15 residues. CDR1 and CDR2 from the germline V gene are SNHLY and FYNNEI. The junction had 6 bases not matched to a gene; V was cut back by 5 bases and J by 2 bases. CDR3 nucleotide sequence: TGTGCCAGCAGTTCGGGCGGGAGCACCTACAATGAGCAGTTCTTC. Protein product: CASSSGGSTYNEQFF.

The V gene is TRBV7-8, the J gene TRBJ1-5; D not resolved. This CDR3 region has 13 residues. Trimming removed 2 bases at V and 0 bases at J, with 2 bases between. The germline CDR1 and CDR2 sequences are SGHVS and FQNEAQ. The CDR3 nucleotides read TGTGCCAGCAGCTTAACTAGCAATCAGCCCCAGCATTTT. Translated: CASSLTSNQPQHF.

The rearrangement links TRBV5-1 to TRBJ2-7; the D is unclear. The germline V and J ends were trimmed by 3 bases and 1 base, with 17 bases remaining between them. Germline CDR1 SGHRS, CDR2 YFSETQ. The CDR3 length is 16 residues. This CDR3 is CASSSLGGVGSYEQYF. The CDR3 DNA reads TGCGCCAGCAGCTCCCTAGGTGGGGTCGGGTCCTACGAGCAGTACTTC.

V gene TRBV27 combines with J gene TRBJ2-3; TRBD1 agrees at 11 bases. Germline V gene sequence: CDR1 MNHEY, CDR2 SMNVEV (reference sequence). The CDR3 is 16 residues long. V trimming: 3 bases; J trimming: 3 bases; junction bases outside the gene matches: 5. CDR3 DNA: TGTGCCAGCAGTTTCTACCGGGACAGGGGGACAGATACGCAGTATTTT. Its protein product is CASSFYRDRGTDTQYF.

The chain uses TRBV7-2 and TRBJ2-1; no definite D call. The germline V gene has CDR1 SGHTA and CDR2 FQGNSA. V was pared by 1 base and J by 2 bases, with 12 bases between. This CDR3 is 16 amino acids long. CDR3 nucleotide sequence: TGTGCCAGCAGCTTAGTATTGGGCGGAGCCTACAATGAGCAGTTCTTC. This gives the protein CASSLVLGGAYNEQFF.

The chain uses TRBV18 and TRBJ1-1; D gene unclear. Germline loops: CDR1 KGHSH, CDR2 LQKENI. This CDR3 has 13 amino acids. Trimming removed 3 bases at V and 1 base at J, with 6 bases between. The CDR3 sequence is CASSPNQNTEAFF. The CDR3 nucleotides are TGTGCCAGCTCACCTAACCAGAACACTGAAGCTTTCTTT.

The J gene is TRBJ1-2, the V gene TRBV2, with D unclear. Germline assignment: CDR1 SNHLY and CDR2 FYNNEI. The length of the CDR3 is 13 residues. Trimming left V 2 bases short and J 4 bases short, with 8 bases between. The CDR3 DNA reads TGTGCCAGCAGTGAAAGAAGCGGCTATGGCTACACCTTC. It yields the protein CASSERSGYGYTF.

The chain has TRBV7-2 and TRBJ2-1; 7 nucleotides agree with TRBD2. The trim removed 4 bases at V and 4 bases at J, leaving 7 bases unmatched. Germline CDR1 is SGHTA and CDR2 is FQGNSA. The CDR3 sequence is 15 residues long. For the CDR3, the DNA is TGTGCCAGCAGCTCTGAGCGGGGCACTTACAATGAGCAGTTCTTC. Its protein product is CASSSERGTYNEQFF. Complete variable domain (other parts from reference TRBV7-2 and TRBJ2-1): GAGVSQSPSNKVTEKGKDVELRCDPISGHTALYWYRQSLGQGLEFLIYFQGNSAPDKSGLPSDRFSAERTGGSVSTLTIQRTQQEDSAVYLCASSSERGTYNEQFFGPGTRLTVL.

This chain joins TRBV3-1 (or the pseudogene TRBV3-2) and TRBJ1-1; 7 bases align to TRBD1. Germline CDR1 and CDR2: LGHDT and YNNKEL (reference sequence). V trimming: 1 base; J trimming: 8 bases; junction bases outside the gene matches: 7. This CDR3 is built from 14 residues. The DNA for the CDR3 is TGTGCCAGCAGCCAAGGCCCTAGGGGGCTGGAAGCTTTCTTT. It specifies CASSQGPRGLEAFF.